This TCR beta chain was identified during a study of response to subunit inactivated influenza vaccine. TCRdb recomputed calls from the RT-PCR reads with MiXCR, one row per CDR3 protein. Here the sample spans more than 400,000 distinct CDR3 sequences, less than 7.5% being singletons. This clonotype was recorded a few times. Its specificity is unknown. V was trimmed by 7 bases and J by 0 bases, leaving 11 bases between them. Germline V gene data show CDR1 as DFQATT and CDR2 as SNEGSKA (reference sequence). The CDR3 is 13 residues long. General study results and limits: Authors suggested few new T cells are recruited by each seasonal influenza vaccination.

Sample: PBMCs from blood, taken around 25 months after vaccination. The clonotype was recovered from a man aged 45 to 70 who received an inactivated influenza vaccine. The V gene is TRBV20-1, the J gene TRBJ2-3; D gene ambiguous. The CDR3 loop is CSGSGPSTDTQYF. The CDR3 DNA is TGCAGTGGGAGTGGGCCCAGCACAGATACGCAGTATTTT.